Sequencing of this T cell receptor (beta chain) was carried out in a study of T cell responses to AZD1222 COVID-19 vaccine. Sequenced by immunoSEQ multiplex PCR; TCRdb stores in-frame clones only, minus some. This table holds about 130,000 clones, 88% found once. Looked up from germline, CDR1 is SGHAT and CDR2 is FQNNGV. V dropped 5 bases and J dropped 2; count of bases not matched to a gene: 10. The CDR3 spans 16 residues. The sample in question was peripheral blood, obtained on day 0 of AZD1222 vaccination. V gene TRBV11-2 combines with J gene TRBJ2-3; TRBD2 matches at 7 bases. This TCR derives from an adult in good health. For the CDR3, the DNA is TGTGCCAGCAGCCTAGGGAGGGACTCTCTCACAGATACGCAGTATTTT. Amino acids: CASSLGRDSLTDTQYF.